These 19 T cell receptor beta chains were sequenced from one sample in a study of T cells in Graves' hyperthyroidism and ophthalmopathy. TCR beta CDR3 regions were amplified from RNA. HTBI primers were the set used in a first-round RT-PCR of the TCR CDR3. TCRdb processed the multiplex PCR reads anew with MiXCR; each CDR3 protein has one entry. The sample carries hundreds of thousands of distinct CDR3 sequences, approximately 25% recorded once. Specimen: blood. All receptors come from a woman aged 30 to 39 with Graves' ophthalmopathy.

In its sample, this clonotype was seen a few times. V gene TRBV4-1 combines with J gene TRBJ2-7; the D call may be TRBD1 or TRBD2 (5 bases each). Trimming took off 6 bases at V and 3 bases at J, with 12 bases between the two ends. From germline, CDR1 is MGHRA and CDR2 YSYEKL. The CDR3 consists of 13 residues. The DNA of the CDR3 is TGCGCCAGCAGTGGGGGACCCTTCTACGAGCAGTACTTC. Translating gives CASSGGPFYEQYF.

With regard to this clonotype: The final CDR3 position lacks the conserved phenylalanine or tryptophan, pointing to a likely read error. V and J are TRBV18 and TRBJ1-1, with D unresolved. The germline V gene has CDR1 KGHSH and CDR2 LQKENI. The CDR3 loop spans 13 amino acids. Between the trimmed V and J ends, which lost 2 bases and 0 bases, there was a span of 4 bases. The CDR3 loop is CASSPGVNTEAFV. The CDR3, as DNA: TGTGCCAGCTCACCAGGGGTGAACACTGAAGCTTTCGTT.

J is TRBJ2-7 and V is TRBV11-1; D is perhaps TRBD1 (8 bases). V was trimmed by 5 bases and J by 7 bases, leaving 24 bases between them. CDR1 is SGHAT and CDR2 is FQDESV in the germline V gene (reference sequence). There are 16 residues in the CDR3. CDR3 amino acids: CASSKSGTGLGGEQYF. The CDR3 DNA follows: TGTGCCAGCAGCAAAAGCGGGACAGGACTAGGGGGAGAGCAGTACTTC.

V is TRBV30 and J is TRBJ2-7; 10 nucleotides agree with TRBD1. Germline V gives CDR1 GTSNPN, CDR2 SVGIG (reference sequence). There are 13 residues in the CDR3. With V trimmed by 2 bases and J by 6 bases, 4 bases remained unmatched. The CDR3, as DNA: TGTGCCTGGAGTTTGGACAGGGGGAGCGAGCAGTACTTC. Amino acids: CAWSLDRGSEQYF. Filled out from reference TRBV30 and TRBJ2-7, the complete variable domain reads SQTIHQWPATLVQPVGSPLSLECTVEGTSNPNLYWYRQAAGRGLQLLFYSVGIGQISSEVPQNLSASRPQDRQFILSSKKLLLSDSGFYLCAWSLDRGSEQYFGPGTRLTVT.

This clonotype was detected ten times or more. The chain combines TRBV3-1 with TRBJ2-7, with D unclear. Germline V gene sequence: CDR1 LGHDT, CDR2 YNNKEL (reference sequence). The CDR3 has 12 amino acids. Trimming pared 1 base from V and 5 bases from J, leaving 6 bases between. The CDR3 region is CASSQGWDEQYF. CDR3 coding DNA: TGTGCCAGCAGCCAAGGTTGGGACGAGCAGTACTTC.

This clonotype was seen at least ten times. The rearrangement links TRBV29-1 to TRBJ2-7; D unclear. CDR1 is SQVTM, CDR2 ANQGSEA, per germline. The CDR3 sequence is 13 residues long. V was shortened by 7 bases and J by 0 bases, with 13 bases between the two germline ends. The DNA of the CDR3 is TGCAGCGCGAACGGGCATAGCTCCTACGAGCAGTACTTC. It is translated as CSANGHSSYEQYF.

This clonotype was seen more than once but under ten times. V and J are TRBV6-5 and TRBJ1-1, with 12 bases matching TRBD1. Per the germline V gene, CDR1 is MNHEY and CDR2 is SVGAGI. Unmatched junction bases numbered 0, after V lost 0 bases and J lost 1 base. The CDR3 extends over 16 amino acids. The chain's CDR3 is CASSYSGQGANTEAFF. CDR3 in DNA: TGTGCCAGCAGTTACTCGGGACAGGGGGCGAACACTGAAGCTTTCTTT.

This clonotype was counted at least ten times. The rearrangement links TRBV7-7 to TRBJ2-7, with 8 positions matching TRBD1. The CDR3 covers 11 residues. Looked up from germline, CDR1 is SSHAT and CDR2 is FNYEAQ (reference sequence). CDR3 coding DNA: TGTGCTAACAGGGGGATCAACGAGCAGTACTTC. Its protein product is CANRGINEQYF.

This clonotype was observed many times. The chain couples TRBV12-3 or TRBV12-4 to TRBJ1-1; tentatively, D is TRBD1 (5 bases). Trimming left V 2 bases short and J 1 base short, with 8 bases between. The CDR3 consists of 14 residues. The CDR3 nucleotides read TGTGCCAGCAGTTTAAAAGGGACGAACACTGAAGCTTTCTTT. This encodes CASSLKGTNTEAFF.

This clonotype has a count of ten or more. CDR3: CASSVLDRGETQYF. The DNA for the CDR3 is TGTGCCAGCAGCGTACTAGACAGAGGGGAGACCCAGTACTTC. This chain connects TRBV11-2 to TRBJ2-5; possibly TRBD1 or TRBD2 for D (5 bases each). Trimming took off 5 bases at V and 5 bases at J, with 15 bases between the two ends. The length of the CDR3 is 14 residues. Germline CDR1 and CDR2: SGHAT and FQNNGV.

This clonotype was detected ten times or more. The genes are TRBV4-1 and TRBJ2-7, with D hard to call. CDR1 and CDR2 from the germline V gene are MGHRA and YSYEKL. CDR3 length: 16 amino acids. V lost 0 bases and J 4 bases, leaving 16 bases between the germline ends. The CDR3 DNA sequence: TGCGCCAGCAGCCAAGATGAGGCAGGAAATGCGTACGAGCAGTACTTC. Residues: CASSQDEAGNAYEQYF.

This clonotype was counted many times. The chain has TRBV6-1 and TRBJ1-2, with unresolved D. CDR1 is MNHNS and CDR2 is SASEGT in the germline V gene. The CDR3 totals 11 residues. V lost 8 bases to trimming and J lost 5 bases, with 9 bases between them. For the CDR3, the DNA is TGTGCCAGCGACGGGGTATATGGCTACACCTTC. Amino acids: CASDGVYGYTF.

V gene TRBV7-2 combines with J gene TRBJ1-5; tentative D call: TRBD1 (5 bases). Germline values: CDR1 SGHTA, CDR2 FQGNSA. This CDR3 is 14 amino acids long. Trimming took 1 base from V and 9 from J, leaving 13 bases between them. CDR3 in amino acids: CASSLETGRGPQHF. The CDR3 DNA follows: TGTGCCAGCAGCTTAGAAACGGGACGGGGGCCCCAGCATTTT.

This clonotype was detected many times. V and J are TRBV7-9 and TRBJ1-1; 10 bases match TRBD1. Trimming cost V 3 bases and J 6 bases; bases outside gene matches: 1. The CDR3 sequence is 13 residues long. From germline, CDR1 is SEHNR and CDR2 FQNEAQ (reference sequence). CDR3 nucleotides: TGTGCCAGCAGCTTGACAGGGGGCTCTGAAGCTTTCTTT. Protein sequence: CASSLTGGSEAFF.

The V and J genes are TRBV5-1 and TRBJ2-7; D assignment may be TRBD1 or TRBD2 (5 bases each). CDR3 size: 15 residues. CDR1 and CDR2 (germline): SGHRS, YFSETQ. V was trimmed by 5 bases and J by 3 bases, leaving 18 bases between them. In nucleotides, the CDR3 is TGCGCCAGCAGTCCCCCCGGGACGGGAAACTACGAGCAGTACTTC. This translates into CASSPPGTGNYEQYF.

The chain has TRBV27 and TRBJ1-5; no definite D call. CDR1 and CDR2 from the germline V gene are MNHEY and SMNVEV (reference sequence). The V gene lost 2 bases and the J gene lost 1 base, with 9 bases spanning the gap. The CDR3 is 15 amino acids. The chain's CDR3 is CASSLNGRSNQPQHF. CDR3 sequence (DNA): TGTGCCAGCAGTTTAAATGGGAGGAGCAATCAGCCCCAGCATTTT.

As DNA, the CDR3 is TGTGCCAGCAGCTTAAACCCAGGCTATTGGAACACTGAAGCTTTCTTT. Its protein is CASSLNPGYWNTEAFF. J is TRBJ1-1 and V is TRBV11-2; D not resolved. The CDR3 sequence is 16 residues long. Trimming cost V 2 bases and J 1 base, with 14 bases left between them. Germline CDR1 SGHAT, CDR2 FQNNGV.

DNA of the CDR3: TGTGCCTGGAGTGTGGGGGCTGGGGCCAACGTCCTGACTTTC. This gives the protein CAWSVGAGANVLTF. The gene calls are TRBV30 and TRBJ2-6; D possibly matches TRBD1 or TRBD2 (5 bases each). Between the trimmed V and J ends, which lost 0 bases and 2 bases, there was a span of 5 bases. The germline V gene encodes CDR1 GTSNPN and CDR2 SVGIG (reference sequence). CDR3 length: 14 amino acids.

This clonotype was seen ten or more times. The chain carries TRBV20-1 and TRBJ2-7; 7 bases fit TRBD2. The CDR3 contains 14 residues. The ends lost 0 bases at V and 3 bases at J; junction bases unmatched: 5. In germline, CDR1 is DFQATT, CDR2 SNEGSKA (reference sequence). The CDR3 loop reads CSAREPGLLYEQYF. The CDR3 nucleotides read TGCAGTGCTAGAGAGCCGGGACTACTCTACGAGCAGTACTTC.